The entry below gives a single TCR beta chain sequence along with its context. Deletions cut 10 bases from V and 3 bases from J, with 25 bases between. This CDR3 comprises 16 residues. The data derive from a study of T cell changes during pregnancy in multiple sclerosis. This table comes from immunoSEQ multiplex PCR, and its TCRdb copy is limited to in-frame clones, with some not included. The table has 55,000 to 95,000 clones, just over 90% seen once. This clonotype was obtained from a female donor in good health, enrolled as a control in a pregnancy study. The sample was peripheral blood, taken in the second trimester of pregnancy. V usage is TRBV23-1 and J usage is TRBJ2-7; TRBD2 is a possible D gene (7 bases). TRBV23-1 is an ORF, and what it does is uncertain. DNA of the CDR3: TGCGCCACCCCTCGGGGGCGCGACGGGGGGTACTACGAGCAGTACTTC. This gives the protein CATPRGRDGGYYEQYF.